This TCR beta chain was sequenced for a study of shared clonotypes between healthy human individuals (dated by TCRdb to 2018 to 2020). The study in broad terms: Three men and a couple of women, aged 18 to 49 years, made up the cohort. The study deeply sequenced blood TCR repertoires of five healthy adults to estimate repertoire size and the extent of clonotype sharing between individuals. Per donor, leukapheresis produced somewhere between about 0.85 and 9.5 billion PBMCs. For each donor, CD4 naive and CD4 memory were each run on three plates, CD8 naive on two plates, and CD8 memory on one plate. Libraries were prepared and TCR repertoires were sequenced by different laboratories using diverse techniques, in order to increase sequencing depth and limit assay-specific biases.

Using the deep immunoSEQ assay, TCR CDR3 regions were amplified from genomic DNA by multiplex PCR. Genomic DNA extracted from each cell subset was distributed evenly over all wells of several immunoSEQ 96-well plates, and each plate served as one replicate. For sorted subsets, 200 to 250 ng of genomic DNA, equivalent to about 30,000 T cell genomes, went into each replicate PCR. Purified libraries were quantified with a Qubit 3.0 fluorometer, sized on a Bioanalyzer 2100, and re-quantified with the KAPA Library Quantification kit. Each immunoSEQ 96-well plate was sequenced on its own single-read 150-cycle Illumina NextSeq 550 flow cell. In the source study's methods: Because the immunoSEQ output included only junctional sequences and no quality scores, the filtering could not be the same as the filtering used for full-length reads. To assign V/J genes and CDR3, sequences were annotated against IMGT germline references using PyIR, a Python wrapper for IgBLAST v1.9. Any read was removed if the V/J assignment was weak (E-value above 1e-6), the CDR3 was missing, or the read contained stop codons, out-of-frame junctions, or ambiguous translated residues. A V3J clonotype was defined by an identical inferred V gene, J gene, and CDR3 amino acid sequence. The percentage overlap between two repertoires was calculated by dividing the number of shared unique clonotypes by the size of the smaller repertoire. Richness of each repertoire was evaluated using RTK rarefaction, the Chao1 estimator, and Recon v2.1 estimates of unobserved clonotypes. Generation probabilities for all TCRbeta clonotypes obtained by the gDNA method from a few donors were computed using OLGA. TCRdb retrieved this table from immuneACCESS and kept in-frame rearrangements only. Not all clones are present; in checked studies, unresolved V genes account for under half, and no reason is known for the remainder. V and J calls and clone size come straight from that table; D and trimming were deduced from the DNA. The sample table lists 1.4 million to 1.5 million clones, roughly 96% of them with a count of one. About 1.2% of the sample is in the top ten clones.

Broad study findings and their caveats: Naive subsets generally had larger estimated clonotype richness than memory subsets did. The genetic and exposure-history diversity represented was limited by the small number of donors. Higher generation probabilities were observed for clonotypes shared by all four sorted-subset donors than for non-shared clonotypes. Based on pairwise subsampling, the degree of clonotype sharing among donors was expected to be affected by sequencing depth. Across a few donors, 4.5% to 6.5% of naive CD4, 3.5% of naive CD8, 2.3% of memory CD4, and over 0.35% of memory CD8 clonotypes were shared. Incomplete sequencing was indicated by rarefaction of sorted-subset datasets, despite the large sequencing depth. Only blood was sampled, and tissue TCR repertoires likely differ from those in blood.

Donors were healthy HIV-negative adults with no recently reported acute infections or vaccinations. Every donor was a Caucasian adult living in Nashville, Tennessee, USA. CD4+ T cells were enriched by magnetic negative selection; naive cells were then positively selected on CD45RA, and the negative fraction formed the memory subset. Blood was collected by leukapheresis, and PBMCs were isolated by Ficoll-Histopaque density gradient centrifugation and then cryopreserved in liquid nitrogen vapor phase. Purity and quantity of every magnetically sorted T cell population were checked by analytical flow cytometry. Each sorted fraction had its genomic DNA isolated and then quantified by UV absorbance on a Nanodrop 2000c. A remark on this clone: Its antigen is not yet known. Within one base of it there is no much larger clone, and no base qualities were kept.

Based on the germline V gene, the CDR1 and CDR2 sequences are SGHTA and FQGNSA. Cut back by 6 bases and 0 bases, the V and J ends lie 12 bases apart. The CDR3 spans 15 residues, from the cysteine through the phenylalanine. Only the CDR3 DNA is retained, 45 bases long and in frame from the first base. The chain is assembled from TRBV7-2 and TRBJ2-1; there is no confident call for the D gene. The sequenced material came from naive CD4+ T cells sorted from blood. Sample cell subset or site, as interpreted from the label and publication: CD45RA+ positively selected. The origin of this receptor is a man aged 25-45 years in good health. CDR3 loop: CASSPSWSSYNEQFF. The nucleotide sequence is given as TGTGCCAGCAGTCCTTCTTGGAGCTCCTACAATGAGCAGTTCTTC.